Below, 29 T cell receptor beta chains from the same sample are listed, as sequenced in a study of graft-versus-host responses after intestinal transplantation. Clones were sequenced by immunoSEQ multiplex PCR, and TCRdb holds only the in-frame ones, with some missing. The data show 95,000 to 130,000 clones, with about nine tenths seen just once and roughly 0.2% held by the top ten. No antigen has been assigned to these receptors. Sequences were derived from unstimulated CD4+ T cells sorted from spleen or lymph node cells, sampled before intestinal transplant. The receptor source for this set is a human donor who received an intestinal transplant.

This clone was recorded once. This rearrangement joins TRBV5-4 to TRBJ1-4; D is unresolved. The CDR3 has 14 amino acids. Germline V gene data show CDR1 as SGHNT and CDR2 as YYREEE (reference sequence). The V end was cut by 1 base, the J end by 14 bases, with 18 bases between. CDR3 nucleotide sequence: TGTGCCAGCAGCTTGAGCACCACGTCGGGGAAGCTGTTTTTT. It specifies CASSLSTTSGKLFF.

The chain is built from TRBV7-2 and TRBJ1-5; 11 nucleotides align to TRBD1. The CDR3 sequence is 16 residues long. Losses at the gene ends were 3 bases for V and 3 bases for J; bases not matched to a gene: 4. Looked up from germline, CDR1 is SGHTA and CDR2 is FQGNSA. Here the CDR3 reads CASSFGDRGNNQPQHF. The CDR3 DNA is TGTGCCAGCAGCTTCGGGGACAGGGGGAACAATCAGCCCCAGCATTTT.

The rearrangement joins TRBV25-1 to TRBJ2-1; D remains ambiguous. The CDR3 length is 13 residues. Germline V gene lookup returns CDR1 MGHDK and CDR2 SYGVNS. Trimming shortened V by 5 bases and J by 4 bases, and 9 bases separated the two germline ends. CDR3 amino acids: CASSRETYNEQFF. The CDR3, as DNA: TGTGCCAGCAGTCGAGAGACTTACAATGAGCAGTTCTTC.

This clone was picked up a small number of times. The chain joins TRBV9 to TRBJ2-2; 7 positions match TRBD1. Germline lookup yields CDR1 SGDLS and CDR2 YYNGEE. After removal of 5 bases from V and 4 bases from J, the junction contained 5 bases not matched to a gene. This CDR3 has 14 residues. For the CDR3, the DNA is TGTGCCAGCAGGGCTGGACAGGCCACCGGGGAGCTGTTTTTT. Translation gives CASRAGQATGELFF.

The DNA of the CDR3 is TGCGCCAGCAGCCAAGTTCCCGCGCATGGCTACACCTTC. This translates into CASSQVPAHGYTF. This chain connects TRBV4-1 to TRBJ1-2; D is unclear. The CDR3 sequence is 13 residues long. Germline lookup yields CDR1 MGHRA and CDR2 YSYEKL. V was shortened by 1 base and J by 6 bases, with 9 bases between the two germline ends.

The genes are TRBV19 and TRBJ2-1, with D perhaps matching TRBD1 (5 bases). The CDR3 sequence is 14 residues long. The germline CDR1 and CDR2 sequences are LNHDA and SQIVND (reference sequence). V shed 3 bases and J shed 5 bases, with 11 bases lying between them. This CDR3 reads CASSMWGPDNEQFF. As DNA, the CDR3 is TGTGCCAGTAGTATGTGGGGCCCCGACAATGAGCAGTTCTTC.

The rearrangement links TRBV11-2 to TRBJ1-2; no clear D gene. The CDR3 loop spans 12 amino acids. Germline CDR1 and CDR2: SGHAT and FQNNGV. Trimming left V 0 bases short and J 8 bases short, with 7 bases between. Here the CDR3 reads CASSLDLGGYTF. The CDR3 DNA reads TGTGCCAGCAGCTTAGATCTAGGAGGCTACACCTTC.

This sequence joins TRBV19 and TRBJ2-7; D is possibly TRBD1 (6 bases). The CDR3 is 14 residues long. Trimming removed 5 bases from V and 3 bases from J, with 14 bases in between. The germline CDR1 and CDR2 sequences are LNHDA and SQIVND (reference sequence). In DNA form, the CDR3 reads TGTGCCAGTAGTCCTCAGCAGGGGTTCTACGAGCAGTACTTC. This translates into CASSPQQGFYEQYF.

The chain recombines TRBV28 with TRBJ1-1, with 9 bases identical to TRBD1. This CDR3 has 16 residues. Germline V gene sequence: CDR1 MDHEN, CDR2 SYDVKM. V shed 6 bases, J shed 5 bases, and the junction held 13 bases outside the gene matches. The CDR3, as DNA: TGTGCCAGCAGCTCCGGGACAGGGCGTTGGGGGACTGAAGCTTTCTTT. Translation: CASSSGTGRWGTEAFF.

CDR3 sequence reads: CASSLTGSTEAFF. The CDR3 coding sequence is TGTGCCAGCAGCTTGACAGGGAGCACTGAAGCTTTCTTT. This sequence joins TRBV7-2 and TRBJ1-1; 7 bases align to TRBD1. V dropped 3 bases and J dropped 4; count of bases not matched to a gene: 2. Germline V gene data show CDR1 as SGHTA and CDR2 as FQGNSA. This CDR3 has 13 residues.

V and J are TRBV30 and TRBJ2-3; 10 bases map to TRBD2. The CDR3 contains 18 residues. Per germline, CDR1 GTSNPN and CDR2 SVGIG (reference sequence). With 7 bases clipped from V and 0 bases from J, the junction kept 16 bases outside the gene matches. The CDR3 sequence is CASAGGSGRPTSTDTQYF. The CDR3 region has the DNA TGTGCCTCCGCTGGGGGTAGCGGGAGGCCCACTAGCACAGATACGCAGTATTTT.

This chain links TRBV14 with TRBJ2-2; tentatively, D is TRBD1 (5 bases). V lost 4 bases to trimming and J lost 7 bases, with 10 bases between them. Per germline, CDR1 SGHDN and CDR2 FVKESK. CDR3 size: 13 residues. The CDR3 DNA follows: TGTGCCAGCAGCCTTAACAGGATCGGGGAGCTGTTTTTT. The encoded protein is CASSLNRIGELFF.

This clone occurred once. This chain uses TRBV27 with TRBJ1-6; 7 nucleotides match TRBD1. The V gene end was trimmed by 3 bases and the J gene end by 9 bases; junction bases not matched to a gene: 8. CDR3 length equals 15 residues. Germline assignment: CDR1 MNHEY and CDR2 SMNVEV (reference sequence). CDR3 amino acids: CASSFDRARGSPLHF. Written as DNA, the CDR3 is TGTGCCAGCAGTTTCGACAGGGCAAGGGGTTCACCCCTCCACTTT.

In nucleotides, the CDR3 is TGTGCCAGCAGTGATATTATAGGAGGGAGCTCTGGAAACACCATATATTTT. Translation: CASSDIIGGSSGNTIYF. This sequence joins TRBV25-1 and TRBJ1-3; D gene ambiguous. CDR3 length equals 17 residues. In germline, CDR1 is MGHDK, CDR2 SYGVNS. The germline V and J ends were trimmed by 3 bases and 0 bases, with 15 bases remaining between them.

The chain links TRBV10-3 to TRBJ2-1; TRBD2 aligns across 13 bases. The CDR3 is 19 residues long. CDR1 and CDR2 from the germline V gene are ENHRY and SYGVKD. J lost 1 base, V lost 3 bases, and 9 bases had no gene match. CDR3 loop: CAISERTSGSSGSYNEQFF. In DNA form, the CDR3 reads TGTGCCATCAGTGAAAGGACTAGCGGGAGTTCGGGGTCCTACAATGAGCAGTTCTTC.

This sequence joins TRBV5-1 and TRBJ2-2; 16 bases match TRBD2. The ends lost 4 bases at V and 6 bases at J; junction bases unmatched: 9. The CDR3 consists of 18 residues. Germline assignment: CDR1 SGHRS and CDR2 YFSETQ. CDR3 bases: TGCGCCAGCAGCCCGTCCCCGGGACTAGCGGGAGGGGCCGGGGAGCTGTTTTTT. Its protein is CASSPSPGLAGGAGELFF.

In its sample, this clone was seen once. The rearrangement joins TRBV5-5 to TRBJ1-1; no reliable D call. CDR1 and CDR2 (germline): SGHKS, YYEKEE (reference sequence). V was shortened by 0 bases and J by 2 bases, with 8 bases between the two germline ends. The CDR3 loop spans 14 amino acids. The CDR3 bases are TGTGCCAGCAGCTTGGGACGGGTAAACACTGAAGCTTTCTTT. It codes for CASSLGRVNTEAFF.

The V gene is TRBV7-6, the J gene TRBJ2-3; 10 positions agree with TRBD2. The CDR3 runs to 15 residues. Germline V gene data show CDR1 as SGHVS and CDR2 as FNYEAQ. With 3 bases clipped from V and 6 bases from J, the junction kept 6 bases outside the gene matches. The CDR3 DNA sequence: TGTGCCAGCAGCTTTGGGCAGCGGGGGGGCGATACGCAGTATTTT. As protein: CASSFGQRGGDTQYF. The full variable domain, with the rest looked up from reference TRBV7-6 and TRBJ2-3, is GAGVSQSPRYKVTKRGQDVALRCDPISGHVSLYWYRQALGQGPEFLTYFNYEAQQDKSGLPNDRFSAERPEGSISTLTIQRTEQRDSAMYRCASSFGQRGGDTQYFGPGTRLTVL.

The chain couples TRBV7-9 to TRBJ2-7; the match to TRBD1 covers 8 bases. V shed 4 bases and J 0 bases; nucleotides not matched to a gene: 8. Germline V gene lookup returns CDR1 SEHNR and CDR2 FQNEAQ (reference sequence). This CDR3 is 16 amino acids long. The CDR3 nucleotides read TGTGCCAGCAGCTCCATATCCGGGACAGGCTCCTACGAGCAGTACTTC. It yields the protein CASSSISGTGSYEQYF.

The V call is TRBV25-1, the J call TRBJ2-2; the match to TRBD2 covers 8 bases. Germline CDR1 is MGHDK and CDR2 is SYGVNS. The CDR3 contains 14 residues. After removal of 6 bases from V and 2 bases from J, the junction contained 2 bases not matched to a gene. CDR3 amino acids: CASRSGGNTGELFF. In nucleotides, the CDR3 is TGTGCCAGCAGAAGCGGGGGAAACACCGGGGAGCTGTTTTTT.

CDR3 residues: CASVWASGFYNEQFF. The CDR3 DNA follows: TGTGCCAGCGTTTGGGCTAGCGGGTTTTACAATGAGCAGTTCTTC. The rearrangement links TRBV28 to TRBJ2-1, with TRBD2 matching over 8 bases. The J segment lost 4 bases and the V segment lost 8 bases, leaving 10 bases of the junction unmatched. The CDR3 covers 15 residues. CDR1 is MDHEN and CDR2 is SYDVKM in the germline V gene.

The J gene is TRBJ1-4, the V gene TRBV5-1; D call uncertain. This CDR3 region has 14 residues. Germline V gene sequence: CDR1 SGHRS, CDR2 YFSETQ. With 4 bases removed from V and 4 bases from J, the gap between germline ends came to 11 bases. The CDR3 protein is CASSTTGSNEKLFF. DNA of the CDR3: TGCGCCAGCAGCACCACGGGAAGTAATGAAAAACTGTTTTTT.

The chain has TRBV18 and TRBJ2-3, with D perhaps TRBD1 (5 bases). There are 19 residues in the CDR3. Trimming removed 0 bases from V and 3 bases from J, with 22 bases in between. CDR1 is KGHSH, CDR2 LQKENI, per germline. CDR3 in DNA: TGTGCCAGCTCACCACCTTCAATTAGGGGAATCCACACGACAGATACGCAGTATTTT. Its translation: CASSPPSIRGIHTTDTQYF. The full variable domain, rest sourced from reference TRBV18 and TRBJ2-3, is NAGVMQNPRHLVRRRGQEARLRCSPMKGHSHVYWYRQLPEEGLKFMVYLQKENIIDESGMPKERFSAEFPKEGPSILRIQQVVRGDSAAYFCASSPPSIRGIHTTDTQYFGPGTRLTVL.

This clone was detected once. The chain links TRBV11-2 to TRBJ2-6; 12 bases fit TRBD2. This CDR3 region has 17 residues. Germline trimming cut 8 bases from V and 0 bases from J; bases unmatched to any gene: 5. Germline assignment: CDR1 SGHAT and CDR2 FQNNGV. CDR3 DNA: TGTGCCAGCGGCGGACTAGCGGGGTACTCTGGGGCCAACGTCCTGACTTTC. This translates into CASGGLAGYSGANVLTF.

This clone has a handful of counts. The J gene is TRBJ1-3, the V gene TRBV7-2; weak D call: TRBD1 (5 bases). This CDR3 is built from 13 residues. With 4 bases removed from V and 1 base from J, the gap between germline ends came to 5 bases. From germline, CDR1 is SGHTA and CDR2 FQGNSA. The chain's CDR3 is CASSSGSGNTIYF. For the CDR3, the DNA is TGTGCCAGCAGCTCAGGGTCTGGAAACACCATATATTTT. Based on the CDR3 plus reference TRBV7-2 and TRBJ1-3, the full variable domain is GAGVSQSPSNKVTEKGKDVELRCDPISGHTALYWYRQSLGQGLEFLIYFQGNSAPDKSGLPSDRFSAERTGGSVSTLTIQRTQQEDSAVYLCASSSGSGNTIYFGEGSWLTVV.

J is TRBJ1-2 and V is TRBV5-6, with D maybe TRBD1 (6 bases). V was clipped by 0 bases and J by 7 bases, with 13 bases between them. The CDR3 is made up of 14 amino acids. Germline V gives CDR1 SGHDT, CDR2 YYEEEE. CDR3 sequence reads: CASSLERGAGGYTF. The CDR3 DNA sequence: TGTGCCAGCAGCTTGGAACGGGGGGCTGGTGGCTACACCTTC.

This clone appeared a single time. The rearrangement uses TRBV28 and TRBJ1-1; no reliable D call. Per the germline V gene, CDR1 is MDHEN and CDR2 is SYDVKM. V was clipped by 8 bases and J by 1 base, with 11 bases between them. The CDR3 runs to 13 residues. This CDR3 reads CASPDGENTEAFF. For the CDR3, the DNA is TGTGCCAGCCCCGACGGGGAGAACACTGAAGCTTTCTTT.

This clone was observed once. This chain links TRBV6-5 with TRBJ1-1, with 9 bases fitting TRBD1. CDR1 is MNHEY and CDR2 is SVGAGI in the germline V gene. With V trimmed by 4 bases and J by 3 bases, 3 bases remained unmatched. This CDR3 is built from 14 residues. For the CDR3, the DNA is TGTGCCAGCAGTTCGGACAGGGGTGACACTGAAGCTTTCTTT. Translated: CASSSDRGDTEAFF.

The gene calls are TRBV6-1 and TRBJ2-7, with 10 bases fitting TRBD2. Germline loops: CDR1 MNHNS, CDR2 SASEGT. V lost 4 bases and J lost 2; bases outside the gene matches: 8. The CDR3 runs 16 residues. The CDR3 DNA is TGTGCCAGCAGTGGAGGGCGGACTAGCGGAACCTACGAGCAGTACTTC. Its protein is CASSGGRTSGTYEQYF.